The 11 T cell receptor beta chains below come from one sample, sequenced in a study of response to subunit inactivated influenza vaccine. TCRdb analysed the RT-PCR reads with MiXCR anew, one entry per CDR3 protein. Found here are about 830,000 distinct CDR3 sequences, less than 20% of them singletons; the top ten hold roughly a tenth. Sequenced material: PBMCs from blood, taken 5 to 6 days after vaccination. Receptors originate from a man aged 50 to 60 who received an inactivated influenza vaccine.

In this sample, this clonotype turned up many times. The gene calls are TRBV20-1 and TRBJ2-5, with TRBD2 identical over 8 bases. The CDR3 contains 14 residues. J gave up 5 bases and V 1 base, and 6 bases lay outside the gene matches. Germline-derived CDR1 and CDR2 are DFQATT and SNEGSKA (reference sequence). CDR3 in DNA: TGCAGTGCTAGAGGGGGACTAGGTTCTGAGACCCAGTACTTC. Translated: CSARGGLGSETQYF.

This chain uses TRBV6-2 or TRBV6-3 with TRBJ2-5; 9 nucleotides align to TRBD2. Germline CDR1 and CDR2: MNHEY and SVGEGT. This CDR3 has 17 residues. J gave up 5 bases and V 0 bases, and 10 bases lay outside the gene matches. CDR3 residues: CASSYSMAVAGEETQYF. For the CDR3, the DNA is TGTGCCAGCAGTTACTCGATGGCGGTAGCGGGAGAGGAGACCCAGTACTTC.

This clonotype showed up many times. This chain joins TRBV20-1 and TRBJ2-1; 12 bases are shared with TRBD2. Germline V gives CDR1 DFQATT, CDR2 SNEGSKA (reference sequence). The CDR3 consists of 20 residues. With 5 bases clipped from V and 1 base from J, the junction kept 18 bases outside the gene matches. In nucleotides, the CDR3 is TGCAGTGCTTCGTCCTGGGGGACTAGCGGGCAGATTACATCCTACAATGAGCAGTTCTTC. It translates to CSASSWGTSGQITSYNEQFF.

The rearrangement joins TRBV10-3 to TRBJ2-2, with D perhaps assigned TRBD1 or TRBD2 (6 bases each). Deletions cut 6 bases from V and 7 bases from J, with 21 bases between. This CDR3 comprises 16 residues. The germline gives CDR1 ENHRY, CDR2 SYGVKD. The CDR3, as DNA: TGTGCCATCAGCTTTACAGGGCCGGGACTGGACGGGGAGCTGTTTTTT. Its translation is CAISFTGPGLDGELFF.

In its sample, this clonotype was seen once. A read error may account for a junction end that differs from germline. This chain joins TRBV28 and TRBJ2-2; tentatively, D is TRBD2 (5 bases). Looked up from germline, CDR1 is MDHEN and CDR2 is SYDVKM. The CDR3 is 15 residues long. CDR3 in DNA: TGTGCCAGCAGGAATAGACAATTCATCACCGGGGTGCTGTTTTTT. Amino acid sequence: CASRNRQFITGVLFF.

The CDR3 spells CSAPPRGGLISTDTQYF. The CDR3 nucleotides read TGCAGTGCTCCCCCGCGTGGGGGGCTGATAAGCACAGATACGCAGTATTTT. This chain uses TRBV20-1 with TRBJ2-3; D is tentatively TRBD1 or TRBD2 (6 bases each). The CDR3 contains 17 residues. Germline loops: CDR1 DFQATT, CDR2 SNEGSKA (reference sequence). Trimming pared 5 bases from V and 0 bases from J, leaving 21 bases between.

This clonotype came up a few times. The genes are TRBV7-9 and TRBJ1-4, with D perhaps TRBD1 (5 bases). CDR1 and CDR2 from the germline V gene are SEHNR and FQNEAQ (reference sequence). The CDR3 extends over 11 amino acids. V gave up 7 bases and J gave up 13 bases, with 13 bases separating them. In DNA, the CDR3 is TGTGCCAGCACCTGGGGGACGGGACTGTTTTTT. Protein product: CASTWGTGLFF.

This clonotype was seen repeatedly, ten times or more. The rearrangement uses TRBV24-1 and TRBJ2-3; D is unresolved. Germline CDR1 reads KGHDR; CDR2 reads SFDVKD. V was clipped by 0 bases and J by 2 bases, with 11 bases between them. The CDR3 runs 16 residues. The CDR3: CATSDLGSLNTDTQYF. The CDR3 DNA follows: TGTGCCACCAGTGATTTGGGCTCGTTAAACACAGATACGCAGTATTTT.

The CDR3 DNA is TGCGCCAGCAGCTTGTTTGCGACAGGGAACACCGGGGAGCTGTTTTTT. This translates into CASSLFATGNTGELFF. The rearrangement joins TRBV5-1 to TRBJ2-2, with a tentative D call TRBD1 (6 bases). The CDR3 extends over 16 amino acids. The germline V gene encodes CDR1 SGHRS and CDR2 YFSETQ. The V and J ends lost 1 base and 1 base respectively, with 11 bases between them.

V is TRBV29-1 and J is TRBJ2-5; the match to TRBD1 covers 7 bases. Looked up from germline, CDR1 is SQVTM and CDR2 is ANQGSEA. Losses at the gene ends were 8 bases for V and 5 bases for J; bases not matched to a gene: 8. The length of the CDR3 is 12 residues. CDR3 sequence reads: CSSRGSGETQYF. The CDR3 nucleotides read TGCAGCTCCAGGGGGTCCGGTGAGACCCAGTACTTC. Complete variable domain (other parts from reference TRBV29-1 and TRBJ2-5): SAVISQKPSRDICQRGTSLTIQCQVDSQVTMMFWYRQQPGQSLTLIATANQGSEATYESGFVIDKFPISRPNLTFSTLTVSNMSPEDSSIYLCSSRGSGETQYFGPGTRLLVL.

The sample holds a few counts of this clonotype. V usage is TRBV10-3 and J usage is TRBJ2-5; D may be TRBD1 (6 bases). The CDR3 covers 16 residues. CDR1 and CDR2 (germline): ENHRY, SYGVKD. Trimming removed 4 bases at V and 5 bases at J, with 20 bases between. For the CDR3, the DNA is TGTGCCATCAGTGGGGGCCAGGAAGGGGGTGGCGAGACCCAGTACTTC. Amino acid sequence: CAISGGQEGGGETQYF.